This T cell receptor (beta chain) was retrieved from a study of identical twins. Each CDR3 protein is one row after TCRdb ran MiXCR on the 5' RACE reads. The profile shows fewer than 350,000 distinct CDR3 sequences, about 8.1% of them singletons. The CDR3 sequence is 17 residues long. Germline loops: CDR1 SGHDT, CDR2 YYEEEE. Germline trimming cut 7 bases from V and 7 bases from J; bases unmatched to any gene: 17. Only healthy Caucasians were enrolled as donors. These data were also reused for a study on yellow fever vaccine responses in identical twins.

The sequence was obtained from a woman between 18 and 30 years old in good health. The V and J genes are TRBV5-6 and TRBJ2-2; TRBD2 agrees at 9 bases. Sequenced material: memory (CD45RO+) T cells sorted from blood. The CDR3 DNA sequence: TGTGCCAGCGCAAAATTAGCGGGAGTGACCGGGAGCGGGGAGCTGTTTTTT. It translates to CASAKLAGVTGSGELFF.